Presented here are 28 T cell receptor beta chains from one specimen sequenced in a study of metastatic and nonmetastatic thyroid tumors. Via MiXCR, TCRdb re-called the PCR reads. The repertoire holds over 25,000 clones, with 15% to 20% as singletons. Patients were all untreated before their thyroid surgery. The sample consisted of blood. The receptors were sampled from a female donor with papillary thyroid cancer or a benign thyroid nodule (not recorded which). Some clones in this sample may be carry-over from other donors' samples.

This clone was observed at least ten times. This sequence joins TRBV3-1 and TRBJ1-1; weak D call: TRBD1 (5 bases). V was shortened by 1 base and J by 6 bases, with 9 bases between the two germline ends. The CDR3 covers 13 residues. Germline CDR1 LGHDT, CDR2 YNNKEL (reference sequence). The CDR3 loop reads CASSQARGAEAFF. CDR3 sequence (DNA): TGTGCCAGCAGCCAAGCGCGGGGCGCTGAAGCTTTCTTT. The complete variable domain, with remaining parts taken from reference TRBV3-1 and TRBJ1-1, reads DTAVSQTPKYLVTQMGNDKSIKCEQNLGHDTMYWYKQDSKKFLKIMFSYNNKELIINETVPNRFSPKSPDKAHLNLHINSLELGDSAVYFCASSQARGAEAFFGQGTRLTVV.

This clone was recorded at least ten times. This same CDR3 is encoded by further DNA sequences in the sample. The CDR3 region has the DNA TGTGCCAGCAGCCACCTTAGGACGGGGGGGACTGAAGCTTTCTTT. It translates to CASSHLRTGGTEAFF. This sequence joins TRBV3-1 and TRBJ1-1, with D tentatively TRBD1 (5 bases). The length of the CDR3 is 15 residues. V was cut by 3 bases and J by 5 bases, with 16 bases left in between. Looked up from germline, CDR1 is LGHDT and CDR2 is YNNKEL (reference sequence). Full variable domain (rest looked up from reference TRBV3-1 and TRBJ1-1): DTAVSQTPKYLVTQMGNDKSIKCEQNLGHDTMYWYKQDSKKFLKIMFSYNNKELIINETVPNRFSPKSPDKAHLNLHINSLELGDSAVYFCASSHLRTGGTEAFFGQGTRLTVV.

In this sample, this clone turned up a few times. The CDR3 DNA is TGTGCCAGCAGAGACGGGAGCTCCTACGAGCAGTACTTC. It yields the protein CASRDGSSYEQYF. The chain employs TRBV6-2 or TRBV6-3 and TRBJ2-7; a weak D match, TRBD2 (6 bases). The V gene lost 6 bases and the J gene lost 0 bases, with 9 bases spanning the gap. Germline values: CDR1 MNHEY, CDR2 SVGEGT. The CDR3 totals 13 residues.

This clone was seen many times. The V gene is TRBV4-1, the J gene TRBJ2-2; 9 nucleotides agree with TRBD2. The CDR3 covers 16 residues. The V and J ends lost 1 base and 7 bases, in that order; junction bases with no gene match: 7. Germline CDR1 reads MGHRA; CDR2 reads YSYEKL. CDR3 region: CASSQGRGGRGGELFF. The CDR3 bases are TGCGCCAGCAGCCAAGGGCGGGGGGGCCGTGGCGGGGAGCTGTTTTTT.

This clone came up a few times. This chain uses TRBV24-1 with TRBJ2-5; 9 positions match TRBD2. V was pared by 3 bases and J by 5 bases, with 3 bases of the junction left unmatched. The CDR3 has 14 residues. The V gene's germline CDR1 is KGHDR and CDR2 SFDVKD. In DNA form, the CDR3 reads TGTGCCACCAGTGATGGCGGGGGGGCCGAGACCCAGTACTTC. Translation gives CATSDGGGAETQYF.

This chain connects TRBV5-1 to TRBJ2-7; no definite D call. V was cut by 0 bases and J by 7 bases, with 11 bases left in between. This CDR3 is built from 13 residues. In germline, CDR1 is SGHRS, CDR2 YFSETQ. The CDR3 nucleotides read TGCGCCAGCAGCTTGGACAGTCTTAGGGAGCAGTACTTC. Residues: CASSLDSLREQYF.

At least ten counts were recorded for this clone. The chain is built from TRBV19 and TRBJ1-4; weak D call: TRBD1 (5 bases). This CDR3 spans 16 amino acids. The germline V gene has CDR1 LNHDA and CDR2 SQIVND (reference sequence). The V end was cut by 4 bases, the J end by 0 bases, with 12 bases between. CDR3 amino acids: CASSSTDSATNEKLFF. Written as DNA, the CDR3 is TGTGCCAGTAGTAGTACCGACAGTGCAACTAATGAAAAACTGTTTTTT.

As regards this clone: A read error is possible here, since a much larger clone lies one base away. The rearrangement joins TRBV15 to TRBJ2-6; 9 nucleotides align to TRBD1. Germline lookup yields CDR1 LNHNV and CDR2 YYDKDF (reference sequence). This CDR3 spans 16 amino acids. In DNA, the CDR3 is TGTGCCACCAGCAGGGACAGGGGTTCTGGGGCCAGCGTCCAGACTTTC. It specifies CATSRDRGSGASVQTF.

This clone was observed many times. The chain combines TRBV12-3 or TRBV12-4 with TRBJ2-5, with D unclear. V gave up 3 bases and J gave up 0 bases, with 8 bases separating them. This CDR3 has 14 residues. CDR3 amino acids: CASSFLGNQETQYF. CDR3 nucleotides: TGTGCCAGCAGTTTTCTGGGGAACCAAGAGACCCAGTACTTC.

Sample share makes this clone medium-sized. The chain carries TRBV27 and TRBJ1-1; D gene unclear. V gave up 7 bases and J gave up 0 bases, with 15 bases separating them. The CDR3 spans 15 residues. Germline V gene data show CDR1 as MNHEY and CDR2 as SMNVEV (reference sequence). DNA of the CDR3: TGTGCCAGCAAACCGGAGGACTATATGAACACTGAAGCTTTCTTT. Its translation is CASKPEDYMNTEAFF.

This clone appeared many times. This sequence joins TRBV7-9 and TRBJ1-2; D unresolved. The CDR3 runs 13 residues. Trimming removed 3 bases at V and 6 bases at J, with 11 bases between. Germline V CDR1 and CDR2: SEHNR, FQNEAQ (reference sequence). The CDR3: CASSLKGEHGYTF. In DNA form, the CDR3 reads TGTGCCAGCAGCTTGAAGGGCGAACATGGCTACACCTTC.

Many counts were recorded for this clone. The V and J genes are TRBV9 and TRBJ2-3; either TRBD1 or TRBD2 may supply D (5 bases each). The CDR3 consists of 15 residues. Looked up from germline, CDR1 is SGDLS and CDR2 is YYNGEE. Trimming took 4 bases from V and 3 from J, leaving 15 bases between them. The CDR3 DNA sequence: TGTGCCAGCAGCTCATCCGGGACCACGACAGATACGCAGTATTTT. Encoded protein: CASSSSGTTTDTQYF.

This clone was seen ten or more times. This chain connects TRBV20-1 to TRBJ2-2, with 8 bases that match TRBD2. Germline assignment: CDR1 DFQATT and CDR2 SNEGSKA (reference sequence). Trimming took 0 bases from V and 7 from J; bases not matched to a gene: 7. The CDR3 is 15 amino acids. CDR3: CSARDGREDHGELFF. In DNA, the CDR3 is TGCAGTGCTAGAGATGGGCGGGAGGATCACGGGGAGCTGTTTTTT.

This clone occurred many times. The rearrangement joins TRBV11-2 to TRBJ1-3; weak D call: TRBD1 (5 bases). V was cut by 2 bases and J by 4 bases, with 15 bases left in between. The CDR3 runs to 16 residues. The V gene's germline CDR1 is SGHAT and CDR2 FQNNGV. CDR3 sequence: CASSLTGGVRGNTIYF. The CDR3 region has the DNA TGTGCCAGCAGCTTAACCGGGGGAGTTCGGGGAAACACCATATATTTT.

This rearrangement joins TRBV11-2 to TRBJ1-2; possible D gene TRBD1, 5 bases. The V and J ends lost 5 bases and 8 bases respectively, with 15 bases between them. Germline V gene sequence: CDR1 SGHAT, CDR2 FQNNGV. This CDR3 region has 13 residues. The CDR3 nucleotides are TGTGCCAGCAGCACTGGACCCAGGGAGGGCTACACCTTC. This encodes CASSTGPREGYTF.

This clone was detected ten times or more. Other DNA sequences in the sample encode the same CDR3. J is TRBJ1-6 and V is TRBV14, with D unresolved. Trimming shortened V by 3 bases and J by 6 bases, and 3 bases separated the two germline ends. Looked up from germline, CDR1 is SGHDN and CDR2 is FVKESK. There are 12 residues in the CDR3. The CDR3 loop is CASSHFNSPLHF. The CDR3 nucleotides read TGTGCCAGCAGCCACTTTAATTCACCCCTCCACTTT.

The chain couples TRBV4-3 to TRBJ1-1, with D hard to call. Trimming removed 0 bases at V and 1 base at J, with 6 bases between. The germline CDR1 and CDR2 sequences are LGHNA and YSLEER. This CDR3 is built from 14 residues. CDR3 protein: CASSQDAGNTEAFF. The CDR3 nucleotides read TGCGCCAGCAGCCAAGATGCCGGGAACACTGAAGCTTTCTTT.

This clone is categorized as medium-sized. This CDR3 reads CASSRESYGYTF. The CDR3 coding sequence is TGTGCCAGCAGCAGGGAGTCCTATGGCTACACCTTC. This chain uses TRBV7-9 with TRBJ1-2; no definite D call. With 5 bases removed from V and 4 bases from J, the gap between germline ends came to 8 bases. The CDR3 runs 12 residues. Germline V gene data show CDR1 as SEHNR and CDR2 as FQNEAQ (reference sequence).

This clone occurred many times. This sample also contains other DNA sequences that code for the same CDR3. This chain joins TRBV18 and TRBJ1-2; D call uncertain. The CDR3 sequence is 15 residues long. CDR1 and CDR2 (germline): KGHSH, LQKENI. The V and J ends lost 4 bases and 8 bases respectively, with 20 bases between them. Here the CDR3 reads CASSRPALLEDGYTF. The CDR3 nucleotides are TGTGCCAGCTCACGGCCCGCCCTCCTGGAGGACGGCTACACCTTC.

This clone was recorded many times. CDR3 nucleotide sequence: TGTGCCAGCAGTTTTTTCGTGACAACGAACCTGATCTCTGGGGCCAACGTCCTGACTTTC. Translation gives CASSFFVTTNLISGANVLTF. V gene TRBV12-3 or TRBV12-4 combines with J gene TRBJ2-6; D ambiguous. The CDR3 has 20 residues. The V and J ends lost 3 bases and 0 bases respectively, with 21 bases between them.

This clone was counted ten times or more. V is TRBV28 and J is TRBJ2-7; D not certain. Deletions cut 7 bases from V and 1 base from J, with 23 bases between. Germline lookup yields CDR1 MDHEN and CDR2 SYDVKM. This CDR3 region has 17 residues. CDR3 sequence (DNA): TGTGCCAGCATGGCCGCTTTTCGGCAGGCTTTTTCCTACGAGCAGTACTTC. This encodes CASMAAFRQAFSYEQYF.

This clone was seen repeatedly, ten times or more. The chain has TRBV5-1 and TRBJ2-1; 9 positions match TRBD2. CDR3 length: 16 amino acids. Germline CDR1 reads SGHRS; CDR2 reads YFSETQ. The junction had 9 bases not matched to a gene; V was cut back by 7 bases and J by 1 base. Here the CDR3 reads CASSASGTLSYNEQFF. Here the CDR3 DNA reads TGCGCCAGCTCGGCTAGCGGGACCCTATCCTACAATGAGCAGTTCTTC.

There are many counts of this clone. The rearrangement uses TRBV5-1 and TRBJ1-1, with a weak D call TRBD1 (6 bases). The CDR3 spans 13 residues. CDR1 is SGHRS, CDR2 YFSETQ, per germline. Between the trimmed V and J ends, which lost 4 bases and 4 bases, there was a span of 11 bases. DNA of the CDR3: TGCGCCAGCAGCCCGCGAGGGGGCACTGAAGCTTTCTTT. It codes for CASSPRGGTEAFF.

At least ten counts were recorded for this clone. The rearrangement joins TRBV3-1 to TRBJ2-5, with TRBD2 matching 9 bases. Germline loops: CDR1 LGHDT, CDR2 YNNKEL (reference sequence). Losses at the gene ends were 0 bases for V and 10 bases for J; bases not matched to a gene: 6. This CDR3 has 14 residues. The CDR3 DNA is TGTGCCAGCAGCCAAGATATAAGCGGGGGGAACCAGTACTTC. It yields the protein CASSQDISGGNQYF.

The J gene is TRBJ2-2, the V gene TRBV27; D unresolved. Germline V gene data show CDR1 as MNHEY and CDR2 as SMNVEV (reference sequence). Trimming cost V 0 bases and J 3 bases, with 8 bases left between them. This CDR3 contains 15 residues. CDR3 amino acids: CASSLSARYTGELFF. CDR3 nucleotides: TGTGCCAGCAGTTTATCGGCCCGATACACCGGGGAGCTGTTTTTT.

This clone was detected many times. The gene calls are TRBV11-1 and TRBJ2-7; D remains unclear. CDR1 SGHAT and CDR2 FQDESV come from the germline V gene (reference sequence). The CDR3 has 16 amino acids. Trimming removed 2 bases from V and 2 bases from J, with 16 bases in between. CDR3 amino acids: CASSLYDAGQTYEQYF. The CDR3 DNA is TGTGCCAGCAGCTTATATGATGCAGGCCAGACCTACGAGCAGTACTTC.

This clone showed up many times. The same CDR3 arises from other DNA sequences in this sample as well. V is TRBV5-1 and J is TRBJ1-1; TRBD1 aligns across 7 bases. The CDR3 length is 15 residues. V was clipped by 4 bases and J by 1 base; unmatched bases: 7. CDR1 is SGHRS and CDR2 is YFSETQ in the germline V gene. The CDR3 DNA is TGCGCCAGCAGCGCCCTTCAGGGGGGGAACACTGAAGCTTTCTTT. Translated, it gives CASSALQGGNTEAFF. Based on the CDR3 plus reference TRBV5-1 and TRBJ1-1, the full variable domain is KAGVTQTPRYLIKTRGQQVTLSCSPISGHRSVSWYQQTPGQGLQFLFEYFSETQRNKGNFPGRFSGRQFSNSRSEMNVSTLELGDSALYLCASSALQGGNTEAFFGQGTRLTVV.

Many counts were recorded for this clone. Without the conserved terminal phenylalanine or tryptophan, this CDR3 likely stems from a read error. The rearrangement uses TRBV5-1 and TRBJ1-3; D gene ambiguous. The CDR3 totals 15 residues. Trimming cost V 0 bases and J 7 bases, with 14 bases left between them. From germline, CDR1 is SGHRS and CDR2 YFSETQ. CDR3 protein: CASSLGSGISNTIYS. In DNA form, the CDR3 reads TGCGCCAGCAGCTTGGGCAGCGGTATTTCGAACACCATATATTCT.